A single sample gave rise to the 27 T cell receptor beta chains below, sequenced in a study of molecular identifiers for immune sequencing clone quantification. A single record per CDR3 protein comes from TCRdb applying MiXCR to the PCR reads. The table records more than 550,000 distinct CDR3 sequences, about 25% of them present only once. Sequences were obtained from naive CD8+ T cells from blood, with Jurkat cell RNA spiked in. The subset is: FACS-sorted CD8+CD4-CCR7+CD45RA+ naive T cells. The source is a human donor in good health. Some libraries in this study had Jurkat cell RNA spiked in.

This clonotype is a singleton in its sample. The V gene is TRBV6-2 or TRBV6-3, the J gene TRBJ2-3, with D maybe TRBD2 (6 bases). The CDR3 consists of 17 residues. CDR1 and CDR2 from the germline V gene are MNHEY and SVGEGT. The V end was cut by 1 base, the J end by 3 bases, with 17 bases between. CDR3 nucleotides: TGTGCCAGCAGTTACTTGCCCTACGGGGGTGGGACAGATACGCAGTATTTT. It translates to CASSYLPYGGGTDTQYF.

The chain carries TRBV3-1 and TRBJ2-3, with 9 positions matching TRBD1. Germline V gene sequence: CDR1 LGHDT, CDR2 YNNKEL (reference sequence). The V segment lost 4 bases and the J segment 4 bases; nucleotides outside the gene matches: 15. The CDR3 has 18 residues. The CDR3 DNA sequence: TGTGCCAGCAGCCCCGCTAAGGGACAGGGATCAGGAGCAGATACGCAGTATTTT. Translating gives CASSPAKGQGSGADTQYF.

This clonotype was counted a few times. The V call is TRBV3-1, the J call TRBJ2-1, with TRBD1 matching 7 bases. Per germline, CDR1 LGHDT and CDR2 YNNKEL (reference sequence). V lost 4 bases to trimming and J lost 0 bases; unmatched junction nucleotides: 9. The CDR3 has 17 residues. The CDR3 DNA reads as TGTGCCAGCAGCCTGTCCGGGACAGTTAGCTCCTACAATGAGCAGTTCTTC. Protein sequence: CASSLSGTVSSYNEQFF.

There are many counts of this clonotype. This CDR3 reads CAWSHWGDGHNEQFF. In DNA, the CDR3 is TGTGCCTGGAGCCATTGGGGGGACGGACACAATGAGCAGTTCTTC. The chain is built from TRBV30 and TRBJ2-1, with D possibly matching TRBD2 (6 bases). Trimming removed 3 bases at V and 5 bases at J, with 17 bases between. CDR3 length: 15 residues. Germline V gene data show CDR1 as GTSNPN and CDR2 as SVGIG (reference sequence).

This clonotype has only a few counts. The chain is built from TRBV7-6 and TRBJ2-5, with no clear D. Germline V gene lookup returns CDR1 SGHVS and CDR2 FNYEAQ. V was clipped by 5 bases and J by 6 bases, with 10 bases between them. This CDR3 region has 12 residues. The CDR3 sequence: CASSGIEKTQYF. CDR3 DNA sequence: TGTGCCAGCAGCGGTATTGAGAAGACCCAGTACTTC.

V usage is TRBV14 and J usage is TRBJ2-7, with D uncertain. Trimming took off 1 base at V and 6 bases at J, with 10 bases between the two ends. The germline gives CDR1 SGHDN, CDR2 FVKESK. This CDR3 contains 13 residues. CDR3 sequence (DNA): TGTGCCAGCAGCCAAGGGTCAGTAGGCGAGCAGTACTTC. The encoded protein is CASSQGSVGEQYF.

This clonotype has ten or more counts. CDR3 residues: CAWVTGTTNTGELFF. The CDR3 DNA sequence: TGTGCCTGGGTCACGGGGACCACGAACACCGGGGAGCTGTTTTTT. The V gene is TRBV30, the J gene TRBJ2-2; TRBD1 or TRBD2 may be the D gene (5 bases each). CDR3 length: 15 residues. Trimming cost V 5 bases and J 0 bases, with 13 bases left between them. Germline loops: CDR1 GTSNPN, CDR2 SVGIG (reference sequence).

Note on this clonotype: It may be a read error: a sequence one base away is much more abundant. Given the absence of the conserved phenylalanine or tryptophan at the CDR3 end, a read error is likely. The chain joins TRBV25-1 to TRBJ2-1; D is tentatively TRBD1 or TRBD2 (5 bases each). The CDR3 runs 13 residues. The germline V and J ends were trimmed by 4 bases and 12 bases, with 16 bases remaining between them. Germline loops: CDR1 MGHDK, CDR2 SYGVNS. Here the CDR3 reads CASSGWDVGRQFS. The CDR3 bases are TGTGCCAGCAGTGGCTGGGACGTAGGGCGGCAGTTCTCC.

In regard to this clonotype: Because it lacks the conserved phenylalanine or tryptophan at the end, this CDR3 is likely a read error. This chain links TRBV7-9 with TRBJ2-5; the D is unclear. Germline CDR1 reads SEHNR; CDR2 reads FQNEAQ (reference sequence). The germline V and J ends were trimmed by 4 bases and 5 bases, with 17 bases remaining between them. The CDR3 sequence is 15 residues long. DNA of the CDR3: TGTGCCAGCAGCTCTAGGTGGTGTCTTTCTGAGACCCAGTACTGC. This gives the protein CASSSRWCLSETQYC.

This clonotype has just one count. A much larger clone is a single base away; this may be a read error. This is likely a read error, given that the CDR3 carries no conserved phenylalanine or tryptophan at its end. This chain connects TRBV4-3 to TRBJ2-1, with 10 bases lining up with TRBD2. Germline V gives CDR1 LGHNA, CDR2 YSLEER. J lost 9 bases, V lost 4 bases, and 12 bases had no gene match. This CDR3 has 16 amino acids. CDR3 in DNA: TGCGCCAGCAGCCCCCTAAGCGGGAGGGCCGCAGTTGAGCAGTTCTCC. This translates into CASSPLSGRAAVEQFS.

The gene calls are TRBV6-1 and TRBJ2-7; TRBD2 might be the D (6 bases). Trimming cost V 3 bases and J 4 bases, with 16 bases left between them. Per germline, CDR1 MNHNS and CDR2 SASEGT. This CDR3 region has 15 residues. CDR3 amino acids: CASSESRDWAYEQYF. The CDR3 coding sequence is TGTGCCAGCAGTGAGTCCCGGGACTGGGCTTACGAGCAGTACTTC.

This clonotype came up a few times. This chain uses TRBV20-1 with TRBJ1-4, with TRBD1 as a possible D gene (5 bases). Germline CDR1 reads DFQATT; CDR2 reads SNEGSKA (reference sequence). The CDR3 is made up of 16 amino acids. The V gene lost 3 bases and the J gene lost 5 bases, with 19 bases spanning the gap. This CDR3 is CSASPILGAENEKLFF. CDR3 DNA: TGCAGTGCTAGTCCCATCCTAGGGGCGGAAAATGAAAAACTGTTTTTT.

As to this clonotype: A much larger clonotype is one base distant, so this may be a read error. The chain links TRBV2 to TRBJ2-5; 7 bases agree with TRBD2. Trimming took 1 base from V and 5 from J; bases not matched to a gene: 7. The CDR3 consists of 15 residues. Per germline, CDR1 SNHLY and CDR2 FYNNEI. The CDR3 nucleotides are TGTGCCAGCAGTGAAGGGCCGCGGGGAGGGGAGACCCAGTACTTC. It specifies CASSEGPRGGETQYF. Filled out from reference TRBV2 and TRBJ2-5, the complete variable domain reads EPEVTQTPSHQVTQMGQEVILRCVPISNHLYFYWYRQILGQKVEFLVSFYNNEISEKSEIFDDQFSVERPDGSNFTLKIRSTKLEDSAMYFCASSEGPRGGETQYFGPGTRLLVL.

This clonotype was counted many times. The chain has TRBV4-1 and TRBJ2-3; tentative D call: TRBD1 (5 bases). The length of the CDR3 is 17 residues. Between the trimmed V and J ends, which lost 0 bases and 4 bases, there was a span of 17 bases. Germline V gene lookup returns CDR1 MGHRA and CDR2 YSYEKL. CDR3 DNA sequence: TGCGCCAGCAGCCAAGATAGAACAGGCCCCTGGTCAGATACGCAGTATTTT. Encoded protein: CASSQDRTGPWSDTQYF.

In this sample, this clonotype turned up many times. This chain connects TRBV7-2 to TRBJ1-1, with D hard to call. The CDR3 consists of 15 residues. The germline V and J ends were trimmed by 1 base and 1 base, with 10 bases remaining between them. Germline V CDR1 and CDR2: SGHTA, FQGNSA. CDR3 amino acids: CASSLGGEWNTEAFF. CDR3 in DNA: TGTGCCAGCAGCTTAGGAGGAGAATGGAACACTGAAGCTTTCTTT. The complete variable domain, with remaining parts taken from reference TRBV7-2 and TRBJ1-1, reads GAGVSQSPSNKVTEKGKDVELRCDPISGHTALYWYRQSLGQGLEFLIYFQGNSAPDKSGLPSDRFSAERTGGSVSTLTIQRTQQEDSAVYLCASSLGGEWNTEAFFGQGTRLTVV.

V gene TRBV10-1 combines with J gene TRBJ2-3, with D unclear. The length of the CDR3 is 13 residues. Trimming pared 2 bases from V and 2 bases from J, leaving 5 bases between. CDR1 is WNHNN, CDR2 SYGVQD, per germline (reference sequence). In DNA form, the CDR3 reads TGCGCCAGCAGTGAGGGGGTCACAGATACGCAGTATTTT. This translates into CASSEGVTDTQYF.

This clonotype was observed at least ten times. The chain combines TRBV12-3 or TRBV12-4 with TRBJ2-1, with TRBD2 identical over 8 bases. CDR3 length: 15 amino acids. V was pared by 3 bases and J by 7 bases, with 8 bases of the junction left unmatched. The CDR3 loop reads CASSFGRGARNEQFF. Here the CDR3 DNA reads TGTGCCAGCAGTTTCGGGCGGGGGGCGAGAAATGAGCAGTTCTTC.

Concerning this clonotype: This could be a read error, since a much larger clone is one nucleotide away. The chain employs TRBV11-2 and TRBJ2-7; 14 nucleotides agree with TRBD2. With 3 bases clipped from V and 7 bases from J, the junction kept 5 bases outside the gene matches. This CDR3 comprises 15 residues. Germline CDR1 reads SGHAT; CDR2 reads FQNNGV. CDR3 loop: CASSLGLAGVLEQYF. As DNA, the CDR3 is TGTGCCAGCAGCTTGGGACTAGCGGGAGTGTTGGAGCAGTACTTC.

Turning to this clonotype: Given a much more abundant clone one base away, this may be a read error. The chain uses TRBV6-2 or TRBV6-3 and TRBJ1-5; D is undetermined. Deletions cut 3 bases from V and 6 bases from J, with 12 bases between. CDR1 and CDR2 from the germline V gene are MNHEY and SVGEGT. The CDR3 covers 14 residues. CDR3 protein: CASSYLGSRQPQHF. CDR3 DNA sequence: TGTGCCAGCAGTTATCTGGGGTCCCGTCAGCCCCAGCATTTT.

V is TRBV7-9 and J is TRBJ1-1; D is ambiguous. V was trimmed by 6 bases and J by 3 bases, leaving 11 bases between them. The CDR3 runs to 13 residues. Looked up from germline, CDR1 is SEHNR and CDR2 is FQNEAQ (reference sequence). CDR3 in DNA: TGTGCCAGCAGGGCTATCTTGGACACTGAAGCTTTCTTT. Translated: CASRAILDTEAFF.

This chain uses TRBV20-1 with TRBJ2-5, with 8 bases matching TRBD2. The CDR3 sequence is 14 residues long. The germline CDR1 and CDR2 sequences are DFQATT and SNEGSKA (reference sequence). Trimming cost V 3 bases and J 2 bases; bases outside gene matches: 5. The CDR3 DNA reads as TGCAGTGCTAGGCAAAGCGGGAGACAAGAGACCCAGTACTTC. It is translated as CSARQSGRQETQYF.

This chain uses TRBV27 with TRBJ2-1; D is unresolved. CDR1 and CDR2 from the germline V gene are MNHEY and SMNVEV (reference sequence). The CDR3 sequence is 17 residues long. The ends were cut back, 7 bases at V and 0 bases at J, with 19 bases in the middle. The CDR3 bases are TGTGCCAGCACCCAACTCGGCCTATCAAGCTCCTACAATGAGCAGTTCTTC. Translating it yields CASTQLGLSSSYNEQFF.

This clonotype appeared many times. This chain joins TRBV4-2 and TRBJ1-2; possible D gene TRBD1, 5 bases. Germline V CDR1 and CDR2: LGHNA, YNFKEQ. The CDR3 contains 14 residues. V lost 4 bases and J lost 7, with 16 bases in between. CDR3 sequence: CASSLLGGDCGYTF. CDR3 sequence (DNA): TGTGCCAGCAGCCTCCTGGGGGGAGACTGTGGCTACACCTTC.

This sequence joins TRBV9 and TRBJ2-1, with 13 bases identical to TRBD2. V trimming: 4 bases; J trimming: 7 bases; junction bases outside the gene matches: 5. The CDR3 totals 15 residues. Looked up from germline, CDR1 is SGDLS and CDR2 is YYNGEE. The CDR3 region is CASSFGLAGDNEQFF. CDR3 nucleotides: TGTGCCAGCAGCTTCGGACTAGCGGGAGATAATGAGCAGTTCTTC.

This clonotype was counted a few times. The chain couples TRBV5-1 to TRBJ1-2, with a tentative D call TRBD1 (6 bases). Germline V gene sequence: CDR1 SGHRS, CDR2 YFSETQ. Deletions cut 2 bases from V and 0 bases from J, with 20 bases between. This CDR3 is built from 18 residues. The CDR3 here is CASSFFGGQGQTNYGYTF. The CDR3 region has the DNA TGCGCCAGCAGCTTCTTTGGGGGGCAGGGGCAGACTAACTATGGCTACACCTTC.

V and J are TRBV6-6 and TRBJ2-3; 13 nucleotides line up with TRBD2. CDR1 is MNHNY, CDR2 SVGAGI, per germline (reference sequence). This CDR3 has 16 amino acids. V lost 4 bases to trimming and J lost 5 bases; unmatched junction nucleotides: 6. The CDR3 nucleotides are TGTGCCAGCAGTTCCAAGACTAGCGGGAGGATAGATACGCAGTATTTT. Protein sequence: CASSSKTSGRIDTQYF.

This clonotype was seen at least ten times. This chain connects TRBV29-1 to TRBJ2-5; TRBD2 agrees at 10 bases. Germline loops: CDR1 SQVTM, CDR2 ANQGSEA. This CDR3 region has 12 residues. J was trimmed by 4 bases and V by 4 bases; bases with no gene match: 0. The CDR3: CSVVAGGETQYF. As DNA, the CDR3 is TGCAGCGTTGTAGCGGGGGGAGAGACCCAGTACTTC.